The text below deals with one T cell receptor beta chain. The sample comes from a study of blood T cell repertoires in COVID-19. Method: immunoSEQ multiplex PCR; TCRdb's copy keeps in-frame clones and lacks some. Of fewer than 300,000 clones listed, approximately 87% were seen once; the top ten hold approximately 2.6%. This TCR was recovered from a woman aged 65 to 85 with active or convalescent COVID-19. The sequencing sample was made of peripheral blood.

CDR3 bases: TGTGCCAGCAGCCAAGATTGGGGCCTCCGGCGGGGCTACACCTTC. Protein: CASSQDWGLRRGYTF. The V call is TRBV14, the J call TRBJ1-2; weak D call: TRBD1 (5 bases). The CDR3 contains 15 residues. Trimming pared 0 bases from V and 8 bases from J, leaving 16 bases between. Germline CDR1 is SGHDN and CDR2 is FVKESK.